Shown below are 23 T cell receptor beta chains from a single sample sequenced in a study of T cell responses to AZD1222 COVID-19 vaccine. Clones were sequenced by immunoSEQ multiplex PCR, and TCRdb holds only the in-frame ones, with some missing. In the table there are 75,000 to 100,000 clones, almost 90% of which are singletons. The sequences come from peripheral blood, collected on day 0 of MenACWY control vaccination. The source is an adult in good health.

The chain is built from TRBV19 and TRBJ2-3, with D possibly being TRBD2 (6 bases). The V end was cut by 5 bases, the J end by 0 bases, with 12 bases between. This CDR3 contains 15 residues. The germline CDR1 and CDR2 sequences are LNHDA and SQIVND (reference sequence). The CDR3 DNA follows: TGTGCCAGTAGTGTCACGGGGGTTAGCACAGATACGCAGTATTTT. Translated, it gives CASSVTGVSTDTQYF.

The gene calls are TRBV7-2 and TRBJ2-7; no firm D call. Germline values: CDR1 SGHTA, CDR2 FQGNSA. The CDR3 length is 15 residues. The V end lost 5 bases, the J end lost 0 bases, and 14 bases lay between the germline ends. Here the CDR3 reads CASSAAYASSYEQYF. The CDR3 DNA reads TGTGCCAGCAGCGCCGCGTACGCGAGCTCCTACGAGCAGTACTTC. Full variable domain (outside the CDR3, taken from reference TRBV7-2 and TRBJ2-7): GAGVSQSPSNKVTEKGKDVELRCDPISGHTALYWYRQSLGQGLEFLIYFQGNSAPDKSGLPSDRFSAERTGGSVSTLTIQRTQQEDSAVYLCASSAAYASSYEQYFGPGTRLTVT.

This clone was found a few times. The chain has TRBV28 and TRBJ1-6; D is possibly TRBD1 (5 bases). The ends were cut back, 3 bases at V and 0 bases at J, with 9 bases in the middle. Germline CDR1 MDHEN, CDR2 SYDVKM. The CDR3 loop spans 16 amino acids. As DNA, the CDR3 is TGTGCCAGCAGTTTCAGGGCAAGCTCCTATAATTCACCCCTCCACTTT. Residues: CASSFRASSYNSPLHF.

V gene TRBV11-2 combines with J gene TRBJ2-5; the D is unclear. Germline V gives CDR1 SGHAT, CDR2 FQNNGV. This CDR3 comprises 14 residues. Trimming left V 2 bases short and J 4 bases short, with 11 bases between. In DNA form, the CDR3 reads TGTGCCAGCAGCTTAAGGGTAATTCCAGAGACCCAGTACTTC. This sequence encodes CASSLRVIPETQYF. The whole variable domain, remainder taken from reference TRBV11-2 and TRBJ2-5, is EAGVAQSPRYKIIEKRQSVAFWCNPISGHATLYWYQQILGQGPKLLIQFQNNGVVDDSQLPKDRFSAERLKGVDSTLKIQPAKLEDSAVYLCASSLRVIPETQYFGPGTRLLVL.

The J gene is TRBJ1-1, the V gene TRBV5-6, with TRBD1 matching 7 bases. The J segment lost 2 bases and the V segment lost 1 base, leaving 5 bases of the junction unmatched. CDR3 size: 15 residues. The germline CDR1 and CDR2 sequences are SGHDT and YYEEEE. In DNA, the CDR3 is TGTGCCAGCAGCTTGAGTGACAGGGTTAACACTGAAGCTTTCTTT. Amino acids: CASSLSDRVNTEAFF.

The rearrangement joins TRBV3-1 (or the pseudogene TRBV3-2) to TRBJ1-4; TRBD1 is a possible D gene (5 bases). The CDR3 is 17 amino acids. The germline gives CDR1 LGHDT, CDR2 YNNKEL (reference sequence). V shed 4 bases and J shed 3 bases, with 18 bases lying between them. DNA of the CDR3: TGTGCCAGCAGCCTGGGACTAACCCTAGCGGCTAATGAAAAACTGTTTTTT. Protein: CASSLGLTLAANEKLFF.

The V gene is TRBV2, the J gene TRBJ2-1, with TRBD2 identical over 12 bases. The trim removed 8 bases at V and 8 bases at J, leaving 7 bases unmatched. Germline CDR1 is SNHLY and CDR2 is FYNNEI. The CDR3 has 14 amino acids. The CDR3 sequence: CASRPSGGADEQFF. The CDR3 bases are TGTGCCAGCCGTCCTAGCGGGGGGGCCGATGAGCAGTTCTTC.

The genes are TRBV7-3 and TRBJ2-2, with D possibly being TRBD2 (5 bases). The germline gives CDR1 SGHTA, CDR2 FQGTGA. CDR3 length: 14 residues. V was shortened by 5 bases and J by 3 bases, with 10 bases between the two germline ends. CDR3 sequence (DNA): TGTGCCAGCAGCGTATCACTAGACACCGGGGAGCTGTTTTTT. Translating gives CASSVSLDTGELFF.

The chain has TRBV5-1 and TRBJ2-7; D tentatively reads TRBD1 or TRBD2 (5 bases each). The V gene lost 0 bases and the J gene lost 6 bases, with 16 bases spanning the gap. Germline CDR1 is SGHRS and CDR2 is YFSETQ. The length of the CDR3 is 15 residues. CDR3 DNA: TGCGCCAGCAGCTTGGCCGTGGGACCCAACGGCGAGCAGTACTTC. It yields the protein CASSLAVGPNGEQYF.

The rearrangement links TRBV30 to TRBJ1-2; unclear D gene. CDR3 length: 14 residues. V was shortened by 0 bases and J by 3 bases, with 11 bases between the two germline ends. Germline values: CDR1 GTSNPN, CDR2 SVGIG (reference sequence). The CDR3 sequence is CAWSVNERYYGYTF. In nucleotides, the CDR3 is TGTGCCTGGAGTGTAAATGAGCGTTACTATGGCTACACCTTC.

V and J are TRBV6-2 or TRBV6-3 and TRBJ2-1; 7 bases agree with TRBD1. V dropped 6 bases and J dropped 0; count of bases not matched to a gene: 8. This CDR3 is built from 16 residues. In germline, CDR1 is MNHEY, CDR2 SVGEGT. As DNA, the CDR3 is TGTGCCAGCAGCACAGGGGTCTTTAGCTCCTACAATGAGCAGTTCTTC. It yields the protein CASSTGVFSSYNEQFF.

This clone came up once. This sequence joins TRBV4-1 and TRBJ1-5; the match to TRBD1 covers 10 bases. This CDR3 spans 16 amino acids. V lost 0 bases and J lost 5; bases outside the gene matches: 4. The germline V gene has CDR1 MGHRA and CDR2 YSYEKL. CDR3 residues: CASSQEGTGADQPQHF. CDR3 DNA sequence: TGCGCCAGCAGCCAAGAAGGGACAGGGGCGGATCAGCCCCAGCATTTT.

The chain recombines TRBV2 with TRBJ2-1, with TRBD2 matching over 10 bases. Germline V gene sequence: CDR1 SNHLY, CDR2 FYNNEI. Trimming cost V 7 bases and J 6 bases; bases outside gene matches: 12. This CDR3 comprises 16 residues. The CDR3 reads CASIRESGGAGNEQFF. As DNA, the CDR3 is TGTGCCAGCATCCGCGAAAGCGGGGGGGCCGGCAATGAGCAGTTCTTC.

The chain carries TRBV5-6 and TRBJ2-5, with a weak D call TRBD2 (6 bases). V was trimmed by 1 base and J by 0 bases, leaving 13 bases between them. This CDR3 region has 16 residues. Germline V lookup: CDR1 SGHDT, CDR2 YYEEEE. The CDR3 sequence is CASSLKGRSYQETQYF. The CDR3 DNA sequence: TGTGCCAGCAGCTTGAAGGGGAGGTCGTACCAAGAGACCCAGTACTTC. The full variable domain, its missing parts supplied by reference TRBV5-6 and TRBJ2-5, is DAGVTQSPTHLIKTRGQQVTLRCSPKSGHDTVSWYQQALGQGPQFIFQYYEEEERQRGNFPDRFSGHQFPNYSSELNVNALLLGDSALYLCASSLKGRSYQETQYFGPGTRLLVL.

The chain links TRBV7-9 to TRBJ1-1, with D unresolved. Per the germline V gene, CDR1 is SEHNR and CDR2 is FQNEAQ (reference sequence). With 2 bases removed from V and 3 bases from J, the gap between germline ends came to 7 bases. The CDR3 loop spans 13 amino acids. CDR3 protein: CASSLSADTEAFF. The CDR3 DNA is TGTGCCAGCAGCTTATCGGCAGACACTGAAGCTTTCTTT. The variable domain in full, completed from reference TRBV7-9 and TRBJ1-1, reads DTGVSQNPRHKITKRGQNVTFRCDPISEHNRLYWYRQTLGQGPEFLTYFQNEAQLEKSRLLSDRFSAERPKGSFSTLEIQRTEQGDSAMYLCASSLSADTEAFFGQGTRLTVV.

This chain links TRBV5-1 with TRBJ2-7; 7 bases are a match to TRBD1. V gave up 4 bases and J gave up 2 bases; unmatched junction bases: 9. Germline V gene sequence: CDR1 SGHRS, CDR2 YFSETQ. The CDR3 runs 15 residues. CDR3 amino acids: CASSRGQTGTYEQYF. The DNA for the CDR3 is TGCGCCAGCAGCCGGGGACAGACCGGCACCTACGAGCAGTACTTC.

V is TRBV29-1 and J is TRBJ2-5; 7 bases are a match to TRBD1. V dropped 7 bases and J dropped 1; count of bases not matched to a gene: 9. Germline V CDR1 and CDR2: SQVTM, ANQGSEA. The CDR3 extends over 14 amino acids. The CDR3 nucleotides are TGCAGCGCCGGGACAGAGTCCTTCCAAGAGACCCAGTACTTC. Its translation is CSAGTESFQETQYF.

This sequence joins TRBV19 and TRBJ2-7, with D possibly matching TRBD1 (6 bases). V dropped 0 bases and J dropped 3 bases, with 12 bases sitting between them. Germline CDR1 and CDR2: LNHDA and SQIVND (reference sequence). The CDR3 loop spans 15 amino acids. CDR3 bases: TGTGCCAGTAGTATAGAAGGACAGTTTTTCTACGAGCAGTACTTC. It translates to CASSIEGQFFYEQYF.

This sequence joins TRBV19 and TRBJ1-5; D gene unclear. The CDR3 consists of 14 residues. Trimming pared 4 bases from V and 3 bases from J, leaving 10 bases between. Germline V gene lookup returns CDR1 LNHDA and CDR2 SQIVND (reference sequence). The CDR3 DNA is TGTGCCAGTAGTACCGGACGGAACAATCAGCCCCAGCATTTT. Protein: CASSTGRNNQPQHF. The full variable domain, with the rest looked up from reference TRBV19 and TRBJ1-5, is DGGITQSPKYLFRKEGQNVTLSCEQNLNHDAMYWYRQDPGQGLRLIYYSQIVNDFQKGDIAEGYSVSREKKESFPLTVTSAQKNPTAFYLCASSTGRNNQPQHFGDGTRLSIL.

The gene calls are TRBV11-1 and TRBJ1-1; D is undetermined. The CDR3 contains 13 residues. V was trimmed by 1 base and J by 1 base, leaving 4 bases between them. Germline V gene data show CDR1 as SGHAT and CDR2 as FQDESV (reference sequence). This CDR3 reads CASSLVENTEAFF. The CDR3 DNA reads TGTGCCAGCAGCTTAGTGGAGAACACTGAAGCTTTCTTT.

The rearrangement links TRBV6-5 to TRBJ2-3, with TRBD2 matching 8 bases. The CDR3 has 14 residues. V lost 7 bases to trimming and J lost 3 bases; unmatched junction nucleotides: 6. Germline CDR1 MNHEY, CDR2 SVGAGI. This chain's CDR3 is CASKGVAGTDTQYF. Here the CDR3 DNA reads TGTGCCAGCAAAGGGGTAGCGGGGACAGATACGCAGTATTTT.

This clone has just one count. This chain joins TRBV6-6 and TRBJ2-2, with a possible D match to TRBD1 (5 bases). Germline values: CDR1 MNHNY, CDR2 SVGAGI (reference sequence). The CDR3 has 14 residues. V lost 0 bases, J lost 6 bases, and 8 bases lay in between. The CDR3 loop is CASSYSTRAGELFF. In DNA form, the CDR3 reads TGTGCCAGCAGTTACTCGACCAGGGCCGGGGAGCTGTTTTTT.

The chain uses TRBV18 and TRBJ1-1; D is unresolved. V was trimmed by 2 bases and J by 4 bases, leaving 14 bases between them. This CDR3 has 15 residues. Germline lookup yields CDR1 KGHSH and CDR2 LQKENI. The CDR3 spells CASSPFSLASTEAFF. The CDR3 DNA reads as TGTGCCAGCTCACCATTTTCTCTAGCCAGCACTGAAGCTTTCTTT.